This record covers a single T cell receptor (beta chain). This sample was included in a study of blood T cell repertoires in COVID-19. V lost 5 bases and J lost 0; bases outside the gene matches: 9. Germline CDR1 SEHNR, CDR2 FQNEAQ (reference sequence). The length of the CDR3 is 17 residues. In the original workflow: Estimation of nucleated cell counts was performed using reference gene primer amplification. Measured with immunoSEQ multiplex PCR; TCRdb has only the in-frame clones, and not every one. V, J and clone size are those of that table, while D and trimming were read from the DNA. The sample lists 300,000 to 400,000 clones, about 88% occurring once. Enrollees, roughly 18 to 95 years old, lived in approximately 25 US areas. Two negative PCRs, clearance, or symptom resolution characterized the recovered Cohort 3 donors.

The receptor was derived from a young woman who had recovered from COVID-19. Specimen: PBMCs or T cells enriched from blood (not recorded which). The genes are TRBV7-9 and TRBJ1-5, with 8 nucleotides matching TRBD1. This CDR3 reads CASSTWTGTYSNQPQHF. The CDR3 coding sequence is TGTGCCAGCAGCACTTGGACAGGGACGTATAGCAATCAGCCCCAGCATTTT.